Below are 21 T cell receptor beta chains sequenced from a single sample in a study of T cell repertoires in cytomegalovirus infection. TCRdb redid the calling of the reads with MiXCR, one entry per CDR3 protein. The data hold approximately 1,000,000 distinct CDR3 sequences, with approximately 31% observed a single time. What these receptors recognize is not known. Here the sequenced sample was cultured CD8+ T cells from PBMCs, taken from culture after CMV antigen stimulation. These receptors originate from a human donor in good health (CMV status not recorded). Some clones in this sample may be carry-over from other donors' samples.

The V gene is TRBV28, the J gene TRBJ2-4; 11 bases align to TRBD1. CDR3 length: 20 residues. Unmatched junction bases numbered 13, after V lost 3 bases and J lost 0 bases. Germline V gene sequence: CDR1 MDHEN, CDR2 SYDVKM. The CDR3 DNA follows: TGTGCCAGCAGTTTGAGGGGACAGGGGGTTCACTTACTAGCCAAAAACATTCAGTACTTC. Translating it yields CASSLRGQGVHLLAKNIQYF.

This clonotype was counted a few times. The chain combines TRBV27 with TRBJ2-7; D is possibly TRBD1 (6 bases). The CDR3 contains 14 residues. Trimming took 3 bases from V and 4 from J, leaving 13 bases between them. Germline V gives CDR1 MNHEY, CDR2 SMNVEV (reference sequence). Here the CDR3 reads CASSLGRGHYEQYV. The CDR3 DNA follows: TGTGCCAGCAGTTTGGGCAGGGGTCATTACGAGCAGTACGTC.

This rearrangement joins TRBV5-1 to TRBJ1-5; D gene unclear. Germline lookup yields CDR1 SGHRS and CDR2 YFSETQ. The CDR3 runs 15 residues. V was clipped by 0 bases and J by 3 bases, with 10 bases between them. CDR3 nucleotide sequence: TGCGCCAGCAGCTTGGTCAGTGGATCCAATCAGCCCCAGCATTTT. Translated, it gives CASSLVSGSNQPQHF.

The V call is TRBV6-6, the J call TRBJ2-1; D unresolved. The CDR3 runs to 18 residues. Deletions cut 0 bases from V and 3 bases from J, with 18 bases between. Germline CDR1 is MNHNY and CDR2 is SVGAGI (reference sequence). The CDR3 DNA reads as TGTGCCAGCAGTTACTCTCCCGGGCCCTTAAGGGACTACAATGAGCAGTTCTTC. It codes for CASSYSPGPLRDYNEQFF.

This clonotype was observed at least ten times. The gene calls are TRBV5-1 and TRBJ2-1, with D tentatively TRBD2 (6 bases). The germline V gene has CDR1 SGHRS and CDR2 YFSETQ. The ends were cut back, 3 bases at V and 4 bases at J, with 20 bases in the middle. This CDR3 is built from 17 residues. For the CDR3, the DNA is TGCGCCAGCAGCTCCCCTGGGCGGGGCCCATCATACAATGAGCAGTTCTTC. This translates into CASSSPGRGPSYNEQFF.

In this sample, this clonotype turned up a few times. The rearrangement uses TRBV12-3 or TRBV12-4 and TRBJ2-1; the match to TRBD2 covers 7 bases. V lost 1 base and J lost 6; bases outside the gene matches: 6. This CDR3 has 15 residues. The CDR3 nucleotides read TGTGCCAGCAGTTTAGTGACTAGCCCATCCAATGAGCAGTTCTTC. It codes for CASSLVTSPSNEQFF.

The CDR3, as DNA: TGTGCCAGCAGCCTGACCGAGGGGGAGGATAGCAATCAGCCCCAGCATTTT. Residues: CASSLTEGEDSNQPQHF. The chain is built from TRBV28 and TRBJ1-5; weak D call: TRBD1 (6 bases). Germline loops: CDR1 MDHEN, CDR2 SYDVKM. Trimming cost V 6 bases and J 0 bases, with 18 bases left between them. The CDR3 extends over 17 amino acids.

This rearrangement joins TRBV7-9 to TRBJ1-2; D is possibly TRBD1 (5 bases). V lost 2 bases to trimming and J lost 3 bases, with 13 bases between them. Germline CDR1 and CDR2: SEHNR and FQNEAQ (reference sequence). CDR3 length: 15 amino acids. The CDR3 region is CASSLLPRDDYGYTF. In DNA, the CDR3 is TGTGCCAGCAGCTTATTACCCAGGGACGACTATGGCTACACCTTC.

This chain connects TRBV11-1 to TRBJ1-1, with 7 bases fitting TRBD1. The V segment lost 2 bases and the J segment 1 base; nucleotides outside the gene matches: 4. Per the germline V gene, CDR1 is SGHAT and CDR2 is FQDESV (reference sequence). This CDR3 is built from 15 residues. CDR3 in amino acids: CASSLPQGGNTEAFF. The CDR3 DNA sequence: TGTGCCAGCAGCTTACCCCAGGGGGGGAACACTGAAGCTTTCTTT.

This clonotype was found many times. This rearrangement joins TRBV7-6 to TRBJ2-2; 8 nucleotides agree with TRBD1. After removal of 1 base from V and 4 bases from J, the junction contained 2 bases not matched to a gene. The CDR3 has 15 amino acids. Germline assignment: CDR1 SGHVS and CDR2 FNYEAQ. The CDR3 coding sequence is TGTGCCAGCAGCTTAGACAGGGGGTTCACCGGGGAGCTGTTTTTT. Translation gives CASSLDRGFTGELFF.

V gene TRBV28 combines with J gene TRBJ2-5, with 9 bases that match TRBD2. The length of the CDR3 is 15 residues. Germline lookup yields CDR1 MDHEN and CDR2 SYDVKM. V shed 3 bases, J shed 2 bases, and the junction held 4 bases outside the gene matches. The CDR3 is CASSFLAGAQETQYF. CDR3 in DNA: TGTGCCAGCAGTTTCTTAGCGGGGGCTCAAGAGACCCAGTACTTC.

The V and J genes are TRBV6-5 and TRBJ2-7; D unclear. CDR1 and CDR2 (germline): MNHEY, SVGAGI. V lost 6 bases and J lost 6, with 18 bases in between. This CDR3 region has 14 residues. The CDR3 nucleotides are TGTGCCAGCAGCCCCGGACCCTCGTCCGGCGAGCAGTACGTC. Its protein product is CASSPGPSSGEQYV.

This clonotype has a count of ten or more. This chain links TRBV7-6 with TRBJ2-1; 8 bases map to TRBD1. This CDR3 spans 14 amino acids. Unmatched junction bases numbered 4, after V lost 5 bases and J lost 4 bases. Germline V gene sequence: CDR1 SGHVS, CDR2 FNYEAQ. The chain's CDR3 is CASSRQGRYNEQFF. The CDR3 bases are TGTGCCAGCAGCAGACAGGGGAGGTACAATGAGCAGTTCTTC.

The CDR3 nucleotides are TGTGCCAGCAGGCCCGGGACAGCCTCCTACGAGCAGTACGTC. This translates into CASRPGTASYEQYV. The chain is built from TRBV27 and TRBJ2-7; TRBD1 matches at 7 bases. Germline CDR1 and CDR2: MNHEY and SMNVEV (reference sequence). CDR3 size: 14 residues. The V segment lost 6 bases and the J segment 0 bases; nucleotides outside the gene matches: 5.

A few counts support this clonotype. V and J are TRBV27 and TRBJ2-1; 10 bases line up with TRBD1. Germline V gives CDR1 MNHEY, CDR2 SMNVEV (reference sequence). Germline trimming cut 5 bases from V and 5 bases from J; bases unmatched to any gene: 15. The CDR3 loop spans 18 amino acids. CDR3 loop: CASSRSYPGQGFHNEQFF. Here the CDR3 DNA reads TGTGCCAGCAGTCGGTCCTATCCGGGACAGGGGTTCCACAATGAGCAGTTCTTC.

The J gene is TRBJ1-5, the V gene TRBV27, with D unresolved. This CDR3 has 16 residues. The V end lost 2 bases, the J end lost 7 bases, and 18 bases lay between the germline ends. CDR1 MNHEY and CDR2 SMNVEV come from the germline V gene (reference sequence). For the CDR3, the DNA is TGTGCCAGCAGTTTAGCAGGAGGTAGAAGCCGGCAGCCCCAGCATTTT. Its protein is CASSLAGGRSRQPQHF.

V usage is TRBV7-9 and J usage is TRBJ1-1; D is uncertain. This CDR3 has 15 amino acids. In germline, CDR1 is SEHNR, CDR2 FQNEAQ (reference sequence). Trimming pared 1 base from V and 1 base from J, leaving 10 bases between. The CDR3 DNA reads TGTGCCAGCAGCTTAGACTGGGCAGCGAACACTGAAGCTTTCTTT. This codes for CASSLDWAANTEAFF. Filled out from reference TRBV7-9 and TRBJ1-1, the complete variable domain reads DTGVSQNPRHKITKRGQNVTFRCDPISEHNRLYWYRQTLGQGPEFLTYFQNEAQLEKSRLLSDRFSAERPKGSFSTLEIQRTEQGDSAMYLCASSLDWAANTEAFFGQGTRLTVV.

Ten or more counts support this clonotype. The chain couples TRBV6-1 to TRBJ2-3, with TRBD1 matching over 8 bases. V shed 6 bases, J shed 4 bases, and the junction held 9 bases outside the gene matches. The CDR3 is 15 amino acids. Looked up from germline, CDR1 is MNHNS and CDR2 is SASEGT. CDR3 in DNA: TGTGCCAGCAGGGTGACAGGGGTTGAGTCAGATACGCAGTATTTT. Encoded protein: CASRVTGVESDTQYF.

The chain is built from TRBV7-2 and TRBJ1-4, with TRBD1 as a possible D gene (6 bases). The germline V and J ends were trimmed by 6 bases and 7 bases, with 18 bases remaining between them. The CDR3 consists of 15 residues. Germline CDR1 and CDR2: SGHTA and FQGNSA. CDR3 loop: CASSPVGGRGEKLFF. Written as DNA, the CDR3 is TGTGCCAGCAGTCCTGTAGGGGGGCGCGGTGAAAAACTGTTTTTT.

Of note for this clonotype: Given a much more abundant clone one base away, this may be a read error. Given the absence of the conserved phenylalanine or tryptophan at the CDR3 end, a read error is likely. The CDR3 region has the DNA TGTGCCAGCAGTTTAGGCCGGTACGAGCAGTACGAC. Translated: CASSLGRYEQYD. J is TRBJ2-7 and V is TRBV12-3 or TRBV12-4, with D unresolved. Trimming took off 1 base at V and 4 bases at J, with 5 bases between the two ends. The CDR3 length is 12 residues.

The rearrangement links TRBV6-2 or TRBV6-3 to TRBJ2-7, with 11 bases matching TRBD2. V shed 0 bases and J 1 base; nucleotides not matched to a gene: 2. The CDR3 length is 16 residues. Germline lookup yields CDR1 MNHEY and CDR2 SVGEGT. The CDR3 nucleotides are TGTGCCAGCAGTTACTCCCTAGCGGGGGGATCCTACGAGCAGTACTTC. This gives the protein CASSYSLAGGSYEQYF.